The rows below give T cell receptor beta chains drawn from one sample of a study of tumor-infiltrating lymphocytes in oesophageal squamous cell carcinoma. A single record per CDR3 protein comes from TCRdb applying MiXCR to the PCR reads. The repertoire consists of more than 10,000 distinct CDR3 sequences, with roughly three fifths occurring once and the leading ten covering about 30%. Material for sequencing was esophageal tumor tissue. Receptor source: a female donor with esophageal squamous cell carcinoma. Both conserved end residues are part of each CDR3. A D gene is named only where the DNA matches it firmly. Only part of the rows carry a size: once, few, many, or a class if the clone is expanded.

j_gene: TRBJ2-3
d_gene: TRBD2
abundance: few
v_gene: TRBV7-6
CDR3aa: CASTLGSGRSGDTQYF
CDR3nt: TGTGCCAGCACCCTTGGTAGCGGGAGATCTGGGGATACGCAGTATTTT

j_gene: TRBJ2-1
d_gene: NA
abundance: NA
v_gene: TRBV7-2
CDR3aa: CASSHVGSLAYEQFF
CDR3nt: TGTGCCAGCAGCCACGTGGGGAGTCTAGCGTATGAGCAGTTCTTC

j_gene: TRBJ2-1
d_gene: NA
abundance: many
v_gene: TRBV4-1
CDR3aa: CASSQETGNEQFF
CDR3nt: TGCGCCAGCAGCCAGGAGACAGGCAATGAGCAGTTCTTC

j_gene: TRBJ2-1
d_gene: NA
abundance: many
v_gene: TRBV2
CDR3aa: CASGEDEQFF
CDR3nt: TGTGCCAGCGGGGAAGATGAGCAGTTCTTC

j_gene: TRBJ1-1
d_gene: NA
abundance: NA
v_gene: TRBV6-1
CDR3aa: CASSEVGTGVAFF
CDR3nt: TGTGCCAGCAGTGAAGTCGGTACAGGAGTAGCTTTCTTT

j_gene: TRBJ2-7
d_gene: NA
abundance: NA
v_gene: TRBV27
CDR3aa: CASRSGQAYEQYF
CDR3nt: TGTGCCAGCAGGTCGGGGCAGGCCTACGAGCAGTACTTC

j_gene: TRBJ2-1
d_gene: TRBD2
abundance: few
v_gene: TRBV25-1
CDR3aa: CASSPQGLFEQFF
CDR3nt: TGTGCCAGCAGTCCTCAGGGACTATTTGAGCAGTTCTTC

j_gene: TRBJ2-7
d_gene: TRBD2
abundance: NA
v_gene: TRBV7-9
CDR3aa: CASSLNFGTSEQYF
CDR3nt: TGTGCCAGCAGCTTAAACTTCGGGACTAGCGAGCAGTACTTC

j_gene: TRBJ1-2
d_gene: NA
abundance: many
v_gene: TRBV6-1
CDR3aa: CASSGRAAGYTF
CDR3nt: TGTGCCAGCAGTGGCCGGGCGGCTGGCTACACCTTC

j_gene: TRBJ2-1
d_gene: TRBD2
abundance: NA
v_gene: TRBV7-4
CDR3aa: CASSLAVAGGHNEQFF
CDR3nt: TGTGCCAGCAGCTTAGCAGTAGCGGGAGGGCACAATGAGCAGTTCTTC

j_gene: TRBJ1-2
d_gene: NA
abundance: NA
v_gene: TRBV25-1
CDR3aa: CASSEYGRNYGYTF
CDR3nt: TGTGCCAGCAGTGAATATGGCAGGAACTATGGCTACACCTTC

j_gene: TRBJ1-4
d_gene: NA
abundance: NA
v_gene: TRBV7-6
CDR3aa: CASSLAGGTNEKLFF
CDR3nt: TGTGCCAGCAGCTTAGCGGGGGGAACTAATGAAAAACTGTTTTTT

j_gene: TRBJ2-1
d_gene: NA
abundance: NA
v_gene: TRBV28
CDR3aa: CASYGTNAKEQFF
CDR3nt: TGTGCCAGCTACGGGACGAATGCGAAAGAGCAGTTCTTC

j_gene: TRBJ2-5
d_gene: NA
abundance: NA
v_gene: TRBV7-2
CDR3aa: CASSSPGGWETQYF
CDR3nt: TGTGCCAGCAGCTCCCCTGGGGGCTGGGAGACCCAGTACTTC

j_gene: TRBJ1-5
d_gene: TRBD1
abundance: once
v_gene: TRBV6-9
CDR3aa: CAQKGQGTMGSQPQHF
CDR3nt: TGTGCCCAAAAGGGACAGGGAACAATGGGGTCTCAGCCCCAGCATTTT

j_gene: TRBJ2-5
d_gene: TRBD1
abundance: NA
v_gene: TRBV7-4
CDR3aa: CASRGTGGLDEQYF
CDR3nt: TGTGCCAGCAGAGGGACAGGGGGACTCGATGAGCAGTACTTC

j_gene: TRBJ1-2
d_gene: TRBD1
abundance: few
v_gene: TRBV6-1
CDR3aa: CASRGTGGFYGYTF
CDR3nt: TGTGCCAGCAGAGGGACAGGGGGCTTCTATGGCTACACCTTC

j_gene: TRBJ2-7
d_gene: NA
abundance: NA
v_gene: TRBV28
CDR3aa: CAIEGFDSYEQYF
CDR3nt: TGTGCTATTGAGGGATTTGACTCCTACGAGCAGTACTTC

j_gene: TRBJ2-7
d_gene: TRBD2
abundance: medium-sized
v_gene: TRBV11-2
CDR3aa: CASSLGFRTPGIAGVFSPYEQYF
CDR3nt: TGTGCCAGCAGCTTAGGGTTTAGGACCCCTGGGATAGCGGGAGTTTTTAGCCCCTACGAGCAGTACTTC

j_gene: TRBJ1-1
d_gene: NA
abundance: once
v_gene: TRBV11-1
CDR3aa: CASSQDGNTEAFF
CDR3nt: TGTGCCAGCAGCCAAGACGGTAACACTGAAGCTTTCTTT

j_gene: TRBJ1-5
d_gene: NA
abundance: few
v_gene: TRBV24-1
CDR3aa: CATSDLSINQPQHF
CDR3nt: TGTGCCACCAGTGATTTGAGCATCAATCAGCCCCAGCATTTT

j_gene: TRBJ2-2
d_gene: NA
abundance: many
v_gene: TRBV27
CDR3aa: CASSLYPNTGELFF
CDR3nt: TGTGCCAGCAGTTTGTACCCGAACACCGGGGAGCTGTTTTTT

j_gene: TRBJ2-3
d_gene: TRBD2
abundance: NA
v_gene: TRBV11-3
CDR3aa: CASSETSGRDTQYF
CDR3nt: TGTGCCAGCAGCGAGACTAGCGGAAGAGATACGCAGTATTTT

j_gene: TRBJ2-3
d_gene: TRBD2
abundance: many
v_gene: TRBV7-2
CDR3aa: CASSGQAGGADTQYF
CDR3nt: TGTGCCAGCAGCGGACAAGCGGGAGGAGCAGATACGCAGTATTTT

j_gene: TRBJ2-7
d_gene: TRBD1
abundance: NA
v_gene: TRBV7-6
CDR3aa: CASSARQGAYEQYF
CDR3nt: TGTGCCAGCTCGGCTCGACAGGGGGCTTACGAGCAGTACTTC

j_gene: TRBJ2-7
d_gene: NA
abundance: NA
v_gene: TRBV7-2
CDR3aa: CASSLAAGTHEQYF
CDR3nt: TGTGCCAGCAGCTTAGCGGCGGGAACCCACGAGCAGTACTTC

j_gene: TRBJ2-7
d_gene: NA
abundance: NA
v_gene: TRBV6-1
CDR3aa: CASSAAGLIYEQYF
CDR3nt: TGTGCCAGCAGTGCCGCGGGACTTATCTACGAGCAGTACTTC

j_gene: TRBJ2-3
d_gene: TRBD2
abundance: NA
v_gene: TRBV7-2
CDR3aa: CASSLPPGGADTQYF
CDR3nt: TGTGCCAGCAGCTTACCGCCGGGGGGGGCAGATACGCAGTATTTT

j_gene: TRBJ2-3
d_gene: NA
abundance: NA
v_gene: TRBV7-2
CDR3aa: CASSLGGARSDTQYF
CDR3nt: TGTGCCAGCAGCTTAGGGGGGGCCCGGAGTGATACGCAGTATTTT

j_gene: TRBJ2-5
d_gene: NA
abundance: NA
v_gene: TRBV6-1
CDR3aa: CAIDPGGSETQYF
CDR3nt: TGTGCCATCGACCCGGGGGGCTCAGAGACCCAGTACTTC

j_gene: TRBJ2-7
d_gene: TRBD1
abundance: few
v_gene: TRBV7-2
CDR3aa: CASSPWDSDSYEQYF
CDR3nt: TGTGCCAGCAGCCCCTGGGACAGCGACTCCTACGAGCAGTACTTC

j_gene: TRBJ2-7
d_gene: NA
abundance: many
v_gene: TRBV12-3/TRBV12-4
CDR3aa: CASSLATAGYEQYF
CDR3nt: TGTGCCAGCAGTTTAGCGACCGCGGGCTACGAGCAGTACTTC

j_gene: TRBJ1-3
d_gene: NA
abundance: NA
v_gene: TRBV7-8
CDR3aa: CASSPGWAGNTIYF
CDR3nt: TGTGCCAGCAGCCCTGGGTGGGCCGGAAACACCATATATTTT

j_gene: TRBJ2-3
d_gene: TRBD1
abundance: NA
v_gene: TRBV7-2
CDR3aa: CASSRLGQGADTQYF
CDR3nt: TGTGCCAGCAGCCGCCTCGGACAGGGCGCAGATACGCAGTATTTT

j_gene: TRBJ1-2
d_gene: NA
abundance: NA
v_gene: TRBV7-2
CDR3aa: CASSTYRGQTNYGYTF
CDR3nt: TGTGCCAGCAGCACATATAGGGGACAAACCAACTATGGCTACACCTTC

j_gene: TRBJ2-6
d_gene: NA
abundance: NA
v_gene: TRBV7-2
CDR3aa: CASSWDSGANVLTF
CDR3nt: TGTGCCAGCAGCTGGGACTCTGGGGCCAACGTCCTGACTTTC

j_gene: TRBJ2-1
d_gene: TRBD1
abundance: few
v_gene: TRBV7-8
CDR3aa: CASSLAWTGSEQFF
CDR3nt: TGTGCCAGCAGCTTAGCGTGGACAGGGTCCGAGCAGTTCTTC

j_gene: TRBJ2-3
d_gene: NA
abundance: once
v_gene: TRBV7-2
CDR3aa: CASSFGGADHTQYF
CDR3nt: TGTGCCAGCAGCTTCGGCGGAGCCGACCATACGCAGTATTTT

j_gene: TRBJ2-3
d_gene: TRBD1
abundance: NA
v_gene: TRBV6-1
CDR3aa: CASSWTGSTDTQYF
CDR3nt: TGTGCCAGCAGCTGGACAGGGAGCACAGATACGCAGTATTTT

j_gene: TRBJ1-1
d_gene: NA
abundance: once
v_gene: TRBV6-6
CDR3aa: CASQRPVRQSTEAFF
CDR3nt: TGTGCCAGCCAACGCCCCGTCCGCCAGTCGACTGAAGCTTTCTTT

j_gene: TRBJ2-7
d_gene: NA
abundance: NA
v_gene: TRBV7-8
CDR3aa: CASSLLLSGPYNEQYF
CDR3nt: TGTGCCAGCAGCTTACTCCTCTCCGGTCCCTACAATGAGCAGTACTTC

j_gene: TRBJ2-3
d_gene: NA
abundance: NA
v_gene: TRBV7-2
CDR3aa: CASSSRKIYNSPLHF
CDR3nt: TGTGCCAGCAGCTCTAGGAAGATTTATAATTCACCCCTCCACTTC

j_gene: TRBJ1-3
d_gene: NA
abundance: NA
v_gene: TRBV6-8
CDR3aa: CASRASGNTIYF
CDR3nt: TGTGCCAGTAGAGCCTCTGGAAACACCATATATTTT

j_gene: TRBJ2-5
d_gene: TRBD1
abundance: NA
v_gene: TRBV7-9
CDR3aa: CASSPLQGAGGTQYF
CDR3nt: TGTGCTAGCAGCCCGTTACAGGGGGCAGGGGGGACCCAGTACTTC

j_gene: TRBJ2-5
d_gene: TRBD2
abundance: NA
v_gene: TRBV2
CDR3aa: CASRGGRATETQYF
CDR3nt: TGTGCCAGCAGAGGCGGGAGGGCCACCGAGACCCAGTACTTC

j_gene: TRBJ2-1
d_gene: TRBD2
abundance: NA
v_gene: TRBV5-3
CDR3aa: CASSLGSGGNNEQFF
CDR3nt: TGCGCCAGCAGCTTGGGTAGCGGGGGTAACAATGAGCAGTTCTTC

j_gene: TRBJ2-5
d_gene: NA
abundance: NA
v_gene: TRBV6-6
CDR3aa: CASSYVSGYQETQYF
CDR3nt: TGTGCCAGCAGTTACGTATCTGGGTACCAAGAGACCCAGTACTTC

j_gene: TRBJ2-5
d_gene: NA
abundance: large
v_gene: TRBV7-2
CDR3aa: CASTLLGGTQYF
CDR3nt: TGTGCCAGCACCCTCTTAGGGGGGACCCAGTACTTC

j_gene: TRBJ2-2
d_gene: NA
abundance: NA
v_gene: TRBV12-3/TRBV12-4
CDR3aa: CASSLRRRLNTGELFF
CDR3nt: TGTGCCAGCAGTTTGAGGAGGAGGTTAAACACCGGGGAGCTGTTTTTT